The T cell receptor beta chain described here comes from a study of control samples from healthy donors and cancer patients. The CDR3 is 14 amino acids. V was clipped by 4 bases and J by 1 base, with 11 bases between them. CDR1 and CDR2 (germline): SGHNT, YYREEE (reference sequence). This table comes from immunoSEQ multiplex PCR, and its TCRdb copy is limited to in-frame clones, with some not included. The table includes 150,000 to 200,000 clones, 90% to 95% detected once. Concerning this clone itself: Other DNA sequences of this sample code for an identical CDR3.

V usage is TRBV5-4 and J usage is TRBJ1-1; maybe TRBD1 (6 bases). This clonotype was sampled from a woman in her late teens or twenties in good health. What was sequenced was blood. DNA of the CDR3: TGTGCCAGCAGCCGAGGGGGAAGGAACACTGAAGCTTTCTTT. Its translation: CASSRGGRNTEAFF.